The rows below give T cell receptor beta chains drawn from one sample of a study of graft-versus-host responses after intestinal transplantation. The repertoire was sequenced with immunoSEQ multiplex PCR; TCRdb's copy has only in-frame clones and lacks some. The sample yields about 45,000 clones, 90% to 95% seen once. The sample consisted of PBMCs, taken 524 days after transplant. These receptor sequences come from a human patient who received an intestinal transplant, so some T cells may come from the graft donor. The CDR3 runs from the conserved cysteine through the conserved F or W. The D gene is left open where the match is weak. The size of a clone is reported for some rows only, either as once, few or many, or as a class for expanded clones.

V	size	J	D	DNA	CDR3
TRBV15	.	TRBJ2-7	.	TGTGCCACCAGCGTACGACTAAACCCCTACGAGCAGTACTTC	CATSVRLNPYEQYF
TRBV6-6	once	TRBJ2-6	.	TGTGCCAGCAGTTCTTTCGGGGCCAACGTCCTGACTTTC	CASSSFGANVLTF
TRBV5-8	.	TRBJ1-4	.	TGTGCCAGCAGCCTGGGACGGCTCCCATCTAATGAAAAACTGTTTTTT	CASSLGRLPSNEKLFF
TRBV7-9	.	TRBJ1-1	TRBD1	TGTGCCAGCAGCTCCCTAGGGACAGGGTCGAACACTGAAGCTTTCTTT	CASSSLGTGSNTEAFF
TRBV2	.	TRBJ2-1	.	TGTGCCAGCAGTGAAAGTATCAATGAGCAGTTCTTC	CASSESINEQFF
TRBV7-8	.	TRBJ2-3	.	TGTGCCAGCAGCTTAGCGACTAGTAGGGGCACAGATACGCAGTATTTT	CASSLATSRGTDTQYF
TRBV19	.	TRBJ1-4	TRBD1	TGTGCCAGTAGTATGGGACAGGGCGAATTCGGGGAAAAACTGTTTTTT	CASSMGQGEFGEKLFF
TRBV6-5	.	TRBJ1-2	.	TGTGCCAGCAGTTACGGGGCCGGAGGCAGGTGGGGCTACACCTTC	CASSYGAGGRWGYTF
TRBV30	.	TRBJ2-2	.	TGTGCCTGGAGTCCGGGGCCCGCCGGGGAGCTGTTTTTT	CAWSPGPAGELFF
TRBV7-9	.	TRBJ2-7	TRBD2	TGTGCCAGCAGCTTAGCGGGAGGGATCTACGAGCAGTACTTC	CASSLAGGIYEQYF
TRBV4-2	once	TRBJ2-7	TRBD2	TGTGCCAGCAGCCAAGAAAAGTACCTTCTTGTGGGGCGGGAGCAACGGGAGCAGTACTTC	CASSQEKYLLVGREQREQYF
TRBV21-1	.	TRBJ1-1	.	TGTGCCAGCAGCAAAGGCTTTCCGGGTTCCAACACTGAAGCTTTCTTT	CASSKGFPGSNTEAFF
TRBV27	.	TRBJ1-2	.	TGTGCCAGCTATGACAGTCCTAACTATGGCTACACCTTC	CASYDSPNYGYTF
TRBV7-7	.	TRBJ2-5	.	TGTGCTAGCAGCTTCGGTCAGTCCCAAGAGACCCAGTACTTC	CASSFGQSQETQYF
TRBV6-6	.	TRBJ2-7	.	TGTGCCGCGTCCCGGGGAGGATTTACCTACGAGCAGTACTTC	CAASRGGFTYEQYF
TRBV28	.	TRBJ2-5	.	TGTGCCAGCAGCCGGCGGTGGGGGCGCGGGGGTTCGCAAGAGACCCAGTACTTC	CASSRRWGRGGSQETQYF
TRBV28	.	TRBJ2-4	.	TGTGCCAGCAGTAAGGCGACAGAGATAGCCAAAAACATTCAGTACTTC	CASSKATEIAKNIQYF
TRBV6-1	.	TRBJ1-2	TRBD1	TGTGCCAGCAGAAAACAGGGGGGGGATGGCTACACCTTC	CASRKQGGDGYTF
TRBV19	.	TRBJ2-1	TRBD2	TGTGCCAGTGGACTAGCGGGGACCTACAATGAGCAGTTCTTC	CASGLAGTYNEQFF
TRBV28	.	TRBJ2-2	TRBD2	TGTGCCAGCAGTTTGTGGCTAGCGGGAGCCTCCAGGGAGCTGTTTTTT	CASSLWLAGASRELFF
TRBV15	once	TRBJ2-1	.	TGTGCCACCAGCAGGCCGGGACTCAACAATGAGCAGTTCTTC	CATSRPGLNNEQFF